Here is one T cell receptor beta chain with its context. The length of the CDR3 is 16 residues. Trimming stripped 6 bases from V and 0 bases from J, with 15 bases between. Germline CDR1 is MDHEN and CDR2 is SYDVKM. This sample was taken from a study of response to subunit inactivated influenza vaccine. TCRdb independently ran MiXCR on the RT-PCR reads; one entry per CDR3 protein. The table shows more than 550,000 distinct CDR3 sequences, with about 10% occurring only once. The sample was also reused in another study, on T cells expressing NK-cell markers. This second study says: Production of TCR beta cDNA relied on 5'RACE template switching with UMIs. Eight donors were sequenced, seven testing HCMV-seropositive and one testing seronegative. For over five donors, the dominant NKG2C+ clonotypes made up roughly 1.0-7.0% of their CD8+ T cells. These same clonotypes (in a handful of donors) also led the CD3+CD56-NKG2C+ fraction.

The sequencing used PBMCs from blood, collected on the day of vaccination. The sequence derives from a man over 45 who received an inactivated influenza vaccine. The rearrangement uses TRBV28 and TRBJ2-1; possible D gene TRBD2, 6 bases. CDR3 protein: CASSPRGTSSYNEQFF. The CDR3 DNA is TGTGCCAGCAGCCCCCGCGGGACGAGCTCCTACAATGAGCAGTTCTTC.